This T cell receptor beta chain was found in a study of blood T cells in healthy people across ages. Study-level findings and limits: With donor CMV status unknown, expanded clonotype changes were possibly confounded. PBMCs were not sorted, which prevented a conclusive comparison of naive versus antigen-experienced cells. Across the age range, TCR beta diversity per million T cells fell in a roughly linear way.

Trimming shortened V by 7 bases and J by 9 bases, and 17 bases separated the two germline ends. The CDR3 has 13 amino acids. Germline V gene sequence: CDR1 KGHDR, CDR2 SFDVKD. As for this clonotype: Its matching antigen is unknown.

Then a second PCR, running roughly 7 to 11 cycles, was carried out with a sample-barcoded 5' primer and a J-beta primer mix. MiXCR, applied by TCRdb to the 5' RACE reads, yields one record per CDR3 protein. The sample consists of under 750,000 distinct CDR3 sequences, roughly 48% of them appearing once. This TCR derives from a man aged 80 or over in good health. The chain uses TRBV24-1 and TRBJ1-2; a weak D match, TRBD1 (6 bases). Sequencing was carried out using blood. CDR3 sequence reads: CATRGGQGGRYTF. In nucleotides, the CDR3 is TGTGCCACCAGGGGGGGGCAGGGAGGCCGCTACACCTTC.